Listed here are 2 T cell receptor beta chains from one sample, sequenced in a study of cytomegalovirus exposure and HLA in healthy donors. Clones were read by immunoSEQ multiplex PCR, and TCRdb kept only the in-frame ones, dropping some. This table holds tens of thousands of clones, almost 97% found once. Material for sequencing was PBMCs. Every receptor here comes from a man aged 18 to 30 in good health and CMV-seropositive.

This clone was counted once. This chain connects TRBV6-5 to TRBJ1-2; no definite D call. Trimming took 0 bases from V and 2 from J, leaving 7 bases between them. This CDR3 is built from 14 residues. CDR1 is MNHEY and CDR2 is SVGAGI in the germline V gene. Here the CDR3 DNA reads TGTGCCAGCAGTTACTCTCCAGAAAACTATGGCTACACCTTC. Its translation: CASSYSPENYGYTF.

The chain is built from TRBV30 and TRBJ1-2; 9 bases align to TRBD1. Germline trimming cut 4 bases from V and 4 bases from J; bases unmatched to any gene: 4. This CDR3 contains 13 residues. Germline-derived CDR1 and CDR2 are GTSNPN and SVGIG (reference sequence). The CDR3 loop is CAWTTGGPYGYTF. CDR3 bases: TGTGCCTGGACGACAGGGGGTCCCTATGGCTACACCTTC.